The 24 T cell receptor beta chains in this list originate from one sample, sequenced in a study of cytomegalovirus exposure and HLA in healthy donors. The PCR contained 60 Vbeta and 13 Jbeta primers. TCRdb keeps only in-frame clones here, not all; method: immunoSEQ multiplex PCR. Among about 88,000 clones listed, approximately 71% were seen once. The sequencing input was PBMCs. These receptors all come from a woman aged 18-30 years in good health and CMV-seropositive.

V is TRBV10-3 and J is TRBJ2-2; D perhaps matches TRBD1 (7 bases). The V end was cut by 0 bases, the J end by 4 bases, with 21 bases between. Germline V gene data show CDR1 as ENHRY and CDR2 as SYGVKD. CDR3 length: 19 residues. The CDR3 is CAISESPIGGGAGTGELFF. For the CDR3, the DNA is TGTGCCATCAGTGAGTCACCCATTGGAGGGGGCGCGGGCACCGGGGAGCTGTTTTTT.

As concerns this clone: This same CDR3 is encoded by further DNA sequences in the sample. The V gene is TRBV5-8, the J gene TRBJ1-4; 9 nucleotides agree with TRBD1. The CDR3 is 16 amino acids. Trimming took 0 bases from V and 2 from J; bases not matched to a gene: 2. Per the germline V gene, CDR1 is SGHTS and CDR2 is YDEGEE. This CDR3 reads CASSLGQGGTNEKLFF. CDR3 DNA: TGTGCCAGCAGCTTGGGACAGGGGGGGACTAATGAAAAACTGTTTTTT.

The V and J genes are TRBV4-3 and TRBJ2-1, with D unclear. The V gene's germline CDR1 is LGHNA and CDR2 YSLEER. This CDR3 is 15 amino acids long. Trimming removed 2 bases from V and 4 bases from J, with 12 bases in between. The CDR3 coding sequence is TGCGCCAGCAGCCAAAGGAGTCTCTCTTACAATGAGCAGTTCTTC. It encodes CASSQRSLSYNEQFF.

The CDR3 loop is CASSLRRYDTDTQYF. The DNA for the CDR3 is TGTGCCAGCAGTTTAAGGAGGTACGACACAGATACGCAGTATTTT. The genes are TRBV27 and TRBJ2-3; possibly TRBD2 for D (5 bases). Trimming took 2 bases from V and 2 from J, leaving 11 bases between them. This CDR3 has 15 residues. Germline loops: CDR1 MNHEY, CDR2 SMNVEV (reference sequence).

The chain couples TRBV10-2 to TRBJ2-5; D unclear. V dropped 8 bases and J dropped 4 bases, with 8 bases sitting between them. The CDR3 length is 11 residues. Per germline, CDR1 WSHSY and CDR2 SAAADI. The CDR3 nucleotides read TGCGCCAGCTCACTTGGAGAGACCCAGTACTTC. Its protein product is CASSLGETQYF.

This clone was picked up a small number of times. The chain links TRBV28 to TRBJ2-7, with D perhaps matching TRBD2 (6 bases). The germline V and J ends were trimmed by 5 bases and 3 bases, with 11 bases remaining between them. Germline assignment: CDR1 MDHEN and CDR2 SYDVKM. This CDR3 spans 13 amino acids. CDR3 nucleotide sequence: TGTGCCAGCAGTGTAGGACTAAACTACGAGCAGTACTTC. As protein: CASSVGLNYEQYF. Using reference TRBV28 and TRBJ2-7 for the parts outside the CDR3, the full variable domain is DVKVTQSSRYLVKRTGEKVFLECVQDMDHENMFWYRQDPGLGLRLIYFSYDVKMKEKGDIPEGYSVSREKKERFSLILESASTNQTSMYLCASSVGLNYEQYFGPGTRLTVT.

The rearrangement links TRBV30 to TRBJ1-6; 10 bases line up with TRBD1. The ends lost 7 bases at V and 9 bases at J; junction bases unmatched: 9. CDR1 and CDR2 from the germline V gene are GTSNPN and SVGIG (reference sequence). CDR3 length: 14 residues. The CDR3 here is CAYSRDRGGSPLHF. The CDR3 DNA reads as TGTGCCTACTCGCGGGACAGGGGAGGTTCACCCCTCCACTTT.

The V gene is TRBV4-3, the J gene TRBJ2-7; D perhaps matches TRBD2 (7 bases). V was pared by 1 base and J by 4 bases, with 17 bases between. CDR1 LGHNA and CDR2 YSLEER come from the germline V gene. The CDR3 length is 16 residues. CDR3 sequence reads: CASSQANRGALYEQYF. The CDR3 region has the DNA TGCGCCAGCAGCCAAGCCAACCGGGGGGCGTTATACGAGCAGTACTTC.

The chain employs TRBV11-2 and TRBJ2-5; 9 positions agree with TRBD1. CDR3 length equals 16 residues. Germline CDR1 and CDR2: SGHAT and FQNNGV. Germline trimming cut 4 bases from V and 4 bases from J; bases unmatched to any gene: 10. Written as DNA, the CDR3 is TGTGCCAGCAGCTCTAGGGACAGGGCCTGGGGAGAGACCCAGTACTTC. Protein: CASSSRDRAWGETQYF.

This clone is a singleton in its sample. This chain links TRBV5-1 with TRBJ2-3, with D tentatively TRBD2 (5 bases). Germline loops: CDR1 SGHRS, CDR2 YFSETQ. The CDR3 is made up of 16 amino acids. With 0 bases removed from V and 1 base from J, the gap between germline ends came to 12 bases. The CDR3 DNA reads TGCGCCAGCAGCTTGGCCGGGGTGATTGGCACAGATACGCAGTATTTT. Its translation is CASSLAGVIGTDTQYF. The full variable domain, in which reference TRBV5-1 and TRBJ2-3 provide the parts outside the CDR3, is KAGVTQTPRYLIKTRGQQVTLSCSPISGHRSVSWYQQTPGQGLQFLFEYFSETQRNKGNFPGRFSGRQFSNSRSEMNVSTLELGDSALYLCASSLAGVIGTDTQYFGPGTRLTVL.

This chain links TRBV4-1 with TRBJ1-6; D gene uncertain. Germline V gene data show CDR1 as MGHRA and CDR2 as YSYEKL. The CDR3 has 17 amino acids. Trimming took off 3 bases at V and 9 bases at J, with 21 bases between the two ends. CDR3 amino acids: CASSQLTTAGAGSPLHF. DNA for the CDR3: TGCGCCAGCAGCCAGCTCACTACGGCCGGCGCGGGTTCACCCCTCCACTTT.

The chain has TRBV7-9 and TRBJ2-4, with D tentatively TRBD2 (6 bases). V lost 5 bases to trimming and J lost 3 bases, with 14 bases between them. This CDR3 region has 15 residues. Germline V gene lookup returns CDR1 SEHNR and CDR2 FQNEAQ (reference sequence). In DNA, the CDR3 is TGTGCCAGCAGCCGCGGGACCGACGGCAAAAACATTCAGTACTTC. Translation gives CASSRGTDGKNIQYF. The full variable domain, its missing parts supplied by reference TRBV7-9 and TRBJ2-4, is DTGVSQNPRHKITKRGQNVTFRCDPISEHNRLYWYRQTLGQGPEFLTYFQNEAQLEKSRLLSDRFSAERPKGSFSTLEIQRTEQGDSAMYLCASSRGTDGKNIQYFGAGTRLSVL.

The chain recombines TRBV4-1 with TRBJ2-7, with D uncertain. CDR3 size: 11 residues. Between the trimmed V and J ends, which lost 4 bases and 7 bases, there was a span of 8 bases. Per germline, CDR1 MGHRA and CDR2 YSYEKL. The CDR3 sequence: CASSPSGEQYF. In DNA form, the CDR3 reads TGCGCCAGCAGCCCCTCGGGTGAGCAGTACTTC.

The CDR3 region is CASRSGETQYF. As DNA, the CDR3 is TGTGCCAGTAGATCGGGGGAGACCCAGTACTTC. This sequence joins TRBV19 and TRBJ2-5, with a weak D call TRBD2 (5 bases). The CDR3 length is 11 residues. The germline V gene has CDR1 LNHDA and CDR2 SQIVND (reference sequence). The germline V and J ends were trimmed by 6 bases and 5 bases, with 7 bases remaining between them.

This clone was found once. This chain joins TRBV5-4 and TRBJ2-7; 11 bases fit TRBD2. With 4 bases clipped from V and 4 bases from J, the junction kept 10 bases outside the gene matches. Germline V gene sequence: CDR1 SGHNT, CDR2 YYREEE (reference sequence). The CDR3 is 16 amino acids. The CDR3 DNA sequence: TGTGCCAGCAGCCGTACTCTTAGCGGGAGGGAGTACGAGCAGTACTTC. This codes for CASSRTLSGREYEQYF.

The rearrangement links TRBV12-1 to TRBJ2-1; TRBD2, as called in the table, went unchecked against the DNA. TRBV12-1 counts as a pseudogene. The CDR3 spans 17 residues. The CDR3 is CASSPWTSGRPYNEQFF. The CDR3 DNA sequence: TGTGCCAGCAGCCCCTGGACTAGCGGGAGGCCCTACAATGAGCAGTTCTTC.

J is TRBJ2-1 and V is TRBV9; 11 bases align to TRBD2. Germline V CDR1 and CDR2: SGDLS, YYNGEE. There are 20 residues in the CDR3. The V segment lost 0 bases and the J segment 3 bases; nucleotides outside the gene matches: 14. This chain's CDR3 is CASSVGTSGGLSGLYNEQFF. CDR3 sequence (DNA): TGTGCCAGCAGCGTAGGAACTAGCGGGGGTCTTTCCGGACTCTACAATGAGCAGTTCTTC.

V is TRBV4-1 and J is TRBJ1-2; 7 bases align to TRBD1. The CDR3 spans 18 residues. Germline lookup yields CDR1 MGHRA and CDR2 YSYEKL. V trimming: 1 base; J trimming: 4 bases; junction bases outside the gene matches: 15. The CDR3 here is CASSQAIFGDSSIYGYTF. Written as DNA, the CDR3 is TGCGCCAGCAGCCAAGCGATATTCGGGGACAGCTCGATCTATGGCTACACCTTC.

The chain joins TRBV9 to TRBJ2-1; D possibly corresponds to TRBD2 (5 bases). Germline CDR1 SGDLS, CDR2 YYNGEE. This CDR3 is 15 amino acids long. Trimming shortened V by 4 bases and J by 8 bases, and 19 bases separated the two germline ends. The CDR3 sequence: CASSLQLGRKDEQFF. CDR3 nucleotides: TGTGCCAGCAGCCTTCAGCTGGGGAGAAAGGATGAGCAGTTCTTC.

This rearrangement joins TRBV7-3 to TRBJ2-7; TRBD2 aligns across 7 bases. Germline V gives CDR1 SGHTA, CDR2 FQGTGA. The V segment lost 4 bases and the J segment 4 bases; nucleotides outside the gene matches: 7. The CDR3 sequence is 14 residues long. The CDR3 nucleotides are TGTGCCAGCAGCTGGCGGGGGTCCTTGTACGAGCAGTACTTC. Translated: CASSWRGSLYEQYF.

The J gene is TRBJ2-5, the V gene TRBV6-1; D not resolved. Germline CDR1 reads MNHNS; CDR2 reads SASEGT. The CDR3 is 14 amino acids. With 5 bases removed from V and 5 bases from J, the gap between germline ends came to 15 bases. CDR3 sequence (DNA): TGTGCCAGCAGTCCTAATTCGGCCGGGGAGACCCAGTACTTC. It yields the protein CASSPNSAGETQYF.

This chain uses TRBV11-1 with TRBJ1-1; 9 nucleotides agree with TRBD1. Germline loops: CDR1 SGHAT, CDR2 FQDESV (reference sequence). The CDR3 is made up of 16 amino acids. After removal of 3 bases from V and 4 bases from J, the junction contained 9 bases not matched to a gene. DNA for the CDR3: TGTGCCAGCAGCTTCGGGGGTGGGACAGGGCTCACTGAAGCTTTCTTT. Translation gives CASSFGGGTGLTEAFF.

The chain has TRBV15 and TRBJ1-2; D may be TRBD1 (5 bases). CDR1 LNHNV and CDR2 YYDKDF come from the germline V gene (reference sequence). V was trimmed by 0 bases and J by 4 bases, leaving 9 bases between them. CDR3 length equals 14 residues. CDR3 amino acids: CATSRDGQGYGYTF. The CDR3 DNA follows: TGTGCCACCAGCAGAGATGGTCAGGGCTATGGCTACACCTTC.

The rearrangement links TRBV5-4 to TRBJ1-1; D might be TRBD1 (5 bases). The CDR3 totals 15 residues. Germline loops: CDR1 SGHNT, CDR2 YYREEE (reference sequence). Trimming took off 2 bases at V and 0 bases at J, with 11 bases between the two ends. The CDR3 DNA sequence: TGTGCCAGCAGCTTTAACAGGAGGGTGAACACTGAAGCTTTCTTT. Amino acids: CASSFNRRVNTEAFF.